The next 25 T cell receptor beta chains were all read from a single sample in a study of T cell repertoires in cytomegalovirus infection. TCRdb called the reads again in MiXCR, with one record for every CDR3 protein. The sample contains tens of thousands of distinct CDR3 sequences, approximately 20% of which appear only once. No cognate antigen is known for these TCRs. Sequencing used CD8+ T cells from cultured PBMCs, obtained from culture after CMV antigen stimulation. The origin of the receptors is a human donor in good health (CMV status not recorded). Some clones in this sample may be carry-over from other donors' samples.

This clonotype was seen only a few times. The rearrangement links TRBV7-2 to TRBJ2-3; 11 positions match TRBD2. Per the germline V gene, CDR1 is SGHTA and CDR2 is FQGNSA. The CDR3 length is 19 residues. V trimming: 0 bases; J trimming: 4 bases; junction bases outside the gene matches: 12. The CDR3 is CASSLATRRLAGISDTQYF. As DNA, the CDR3 is TGTGCCAGCAGCTTAGCCACACGTAGACTAGCGGGGATATCAGATACGCAGTATTTT.

The CDR3 DNA follows: TGTGCCAGCAGCTGGCGCAGGGAGGAGACCCAGTACTTC. This codes for CASSWRREETQYF. This chain joins TRBV5-8 and TRBJ2-5; tentatively, D is TRBD1 or TRBD2 (5 bases each). Looked up from germline, CDR1 is SGHTS and CDR2 is YDEGEE. This CDR3 comprises 13 residues. Trimming shortened V by 3 bases and J by 5 bases, and 11 bases separated the two germline ends.

The chain has TRBV7-3 and TRBJ1-1; D gene uncertain. Deletions cut 4 bases from V and 6 bases from J, with 12 bases between. CDR3 length: 13 amino acids. Germline values: CDR1 SGHTA, CDR2 FQGTGA. CDR3: CASSSDQVAEAFF. CDR3 coding DNA: TGTGCCAGCAGCTCCGACCAGGTGGCTGAAGCTTTCTTT. Drawing the rest from reference TRBV7-3 and TRBJ1-1, the complete variable domain is GAGVSQTPSNKVTEKGKYVELRCDPISGHTALYWYRQSLGQGPEFLIYFQGTGAADDSGLPNDRFFAVRPEGSVSTLKIQRTERGDSAVYLCASSSDQVAEAFFGQGTRLTVV.

The J gene is TRBJ2-1, the V gene TRBV6-1; TRBD2 matches at 9 bases. Trimming cost V 1 base and J 9 bases; bases outside gene matches: 10. Germline loops: CDR1 MNHNS, CDR2 SASEGT. The CDR3 sequence is 16 residues long. The CDR3 spells CASSEVGTSPASEQFF. The CDR3 coding sequence is TGTGCCAGCAGTGAAGTTGGGACTAGCCCCGCAAGTGAGCAGTTCTTC.

This chain connects TRBV28 to TRBJ1-2; 9 bases align to TRBD1. CDR3 length equals 16 residues. Per the germline V gene, CDR1 is MDHEN and CDR2 is SYDVKM. V lost 2 bases, J lost 3 bases, and 7 bases stayed unmatched. The CDR3 DNA is TGTGCCAGCAGTTTAGCACAGGGGGCTCTCTACTATGGCTACACCTTC. Its protein is CASSLAQGALYYGYTF.

This chain connects TRBV6-1 to TRBJ2-1; D not resolved. Per germline, CDR1 MNHNS and CDR2 SASEGT. V was shortened by 6 bases and J by 9 bases, with 15 bases between the two germline ends. The CDR3 length is 13 residues. For the CDR3, the DNA is TGTGCCAGCAGCACCGGACCGCTCGGTGAGCAGTTCTTC. Amino acids: CASSTGPLGEQFF.

This clonotype came up a few times. This chain uses TRBV6-2 or TRBV6-3 with TRBJ2-3, with D maybe TRBD2 (5 bases). V dropped 7 bases and J dropped 2 bases, with 25 bases sitting between them. The CDR3 has 18 residues. Germline V CDR1 and CDR2: MNHEY, SVGEGT. DNA for the CDR3: TGTGCCAGCACCTCACAAATTTGGAGGACGGCGATCACAGATACGCAGTATTTT. The encoded protein is CASTSQIWRTAITDTQYF.

This chain's CDR3 is CASQTPGPYEQYF. CDR3 coding DNA: TGTGCCAGTCAAACCCCTGGCCCTTACGAGCAGTACTTC. The chain uses TRBV19 and TRBJ2-7; D is unclear. The germline V gene encodes CDR1 LNHDA and CDR2 SQIVND (reference sequence). The CDR3 spans 13 residues. V was cut by 8 bases and J by 4 bases, with 15 bases left in between.

The J gene is TRBJ2-4, the V gene TRBV4-1; TRBD1 agrees at 9 bases. CDR3 length: 16 residues. The V gene's germline CDR1 is MGHRA and CDR2 YSYEKL. V was pared by 3 bases and J by 4 bases, with 7 bases of the junction left unmatched. The CDR3 here is CASSHRRDREKNIQYF. The CDR3 DNA sequence: TGCGCCAGCAGCCACCGCCGGGACAGGGAAAAAAACATTCAGTACTTC.

As concerns this clonotype: The junction shows a germline mismatch at one end, possibly a read error. The chain has TRBV6-2 or TRBV6-3 and TRBJ1-2, with 7 bases matching TRBD1. The germline CDR1 and CDR2 sequences are MNHEY and SVGEGT. The CDR3 has 15 residues. The CDR3 coding sequence is TGTGACAGCAATCAAGACGAGACAGGGACCGATGGCTACACCTTC. The encoded protein is CDSNQDETGTDGYTF.

This chain links TRBV18 with TRBJ1-4, with 7 bases identical to TRBD1. Germline V lookup: CDR1 KGHSH, CDR2 LQKENI. V lost 0 bases to trimming and J lost 8 bases; unmatched junction nucleotides: 6. There are 15 residues in the CDR3. The CDR3 bases are TGTGCCAGCTCACCACCCGACAGGGAGAGAGAAAAACTGTTTTTT. It yields the protein CASSPPDREREKLFF.

V gene TRBV12-3 or TRBV12-4 combines with J gene TRBJ1-1; no clear D. V was cut by 3 bases and J by 6 bases, with 8 bases left in between. The CDR3 has 12 residues. The CDR3 spells CASSFSLAEAFF. DNA for the CDR3: TGTGCCAGCAGTTTCTCTTTGGCTGAAGCTTTCTTT.

The chain is built from TRBV4-1 and TRBJ1-6; 7 bases agree with TRBD1. CDR3 length equals 15 residues. Losses at the gene ends were 6 bases for V and 9 bases for J; bases not matched to a gene: 11. Germline values: CDR1 MGHRA, CDR2 YSYEKL. This CDR3 reads CASSSLTGAGSPLHF. Written as DNA, the CDR3 is TGCGCCAGCAGTTCCTTAACAGGGGCAGGTTCACCCCTCCACTTT.

This chain joins TRBV7-2 and TRBJ1-6; D ambiguous. V lost 2 bases to trimming and J lost 5 bases, with 19 bases between them. Germline values: CDR1 SGHTA, CDR2 FQGNSA. This CDR3 has 18 amino acids. This CDR3 is CASSLYTPRLSDNSPLHF. In nucleotides, the CDR3 is TGTGCCAGCAGCTTATATACCCCCCGGTTGTCCGATAATTCACCCCTCCACTTT.

The CDR3 region is CASSQEQLAWETQYF. For the CDR3, the DNA is TGCGCCAGCAGCCAAGAACAACTAGCATGGGAGACCCAGTACTTC. The chain is built from TRBV4-1 and TRBJ2-5; tentatively, D is TRBD2 (6 bases). Germline assignment: CDR1 MGHRA and CDR2 YSYEKL. V was pared by 0 bases and J by 5 bases, with 13 bases between. There are 15 residues in the CDR3.

This clonotype has just a few counts. This chain uses TRBV7-8 with TRBJ2-1, with TRBD2 matching over 11 bases. This CDR3 region has 15 residues. Germline values: CDR1 SGHVS, CDR2 FQNEAQ. The junction had 3 bases not matched to a gene; V was cut back by 3 bases and J by 5 bases. CDR3 residues: CASSLTSGAHNEQFF. In DNA, the CDR3 is TGTGCCAGCAGCTTGACTAGCGGGGCACACAATGAGCAGTTCTTC.

This clonotype was seen a few times. The rearrangement links TRBV7-2 to TRBJ2-2, with D hard to call. Germline V gives CDR1 SGHTA, CDR2 FQGNSA. V lost 4 bases, J lost 4 bases, and 7 bases lay in between. This CDR3 has 13 amino acids. The chain's CDR3 is CASSSKITGELFF. CDR3 nucleotide sequence: TGTGCCAGCAGCTCCAAGATCACCGGGGAGCTGTTTTTT.

Only a few counts were recorded for this clonotype. J is TRBJ1-2 and V is TRBV12-3 or TRBV12-4; 8 nucleotides agree with TRBD1. V lost 3 bases, J lost 10 bases, and 4 bases stayed unmatched. The CDR3 runs 12 residues. The CDR3 DNA follows: TGTGCCAGCAGTTTCGGACAGGGAGACTACACCTTC. Translation gives CASSFGQGDYTF.

Only one count was recorded for this clonotype. This rearrangement joins TRBV6-2 or TRBV6-3 to TRBJ1-2; D is uncertain. CDR3 size: 13 residues. Germline CDR1 and CDR2: MNHEY and SVGEGT. V shed 7 bases and J shed 4 bases, with 13 bases lying between them. CDR3 sequence: CASNLGRIYGYTF. Written as DNA, the CDR3 is TGTGCCAGCAACTTAGGACGGATCTATGGCTACACCTTC.

V and J are TRBV7-9 and TRBJ2-2, with TRBD1 matching 10 bases. Trimming took 10 bases from V and 5 from J; bases not matched to a gene: 7. Germline V lookup: CDR1 SEHNR, CDR2 FQNEAQ (reference sequence). The CDR3 has 14 residues. The CDR3 nucleotides are TGTGCCATTCCGGGACAGGGGATTACCGGGGAGCTGTTTTTT. Translation: CAIPGQGITGELFF.

This clonotype was seen at least ten times. The V and J genes are TRBV7-9 and TRBJ2-3, with D perhaps TRBD1 or TRBD2 (5 bases each). Deletions cut 10 bases from V and 2 bases from J, with 16 bases between. Per the germline V gene, CDR1 is SEHNR and CDR2 is FQNEAQ (reference sequence). The CDR3 is made up of 14 amino acids. The CDR3 bases are TGTGCCACCCAAGGGGAGCGGTACACAGATACGCAGTATTTT. Translating gives CATQGERYTDTQYF.

This clonotype was seen a handful of times. This sequence joins TRBV6-6 and TRBJ2-1, with 8 nucleotides matching TRBD1. CDR3 length: 13 amino acids. Trimming removed 9 bases from V and 7 bases from J; junction bases left unmatched: 8. CDR1 and CDR2 (germline): MNHNY, SVGAGI (reference sequence). DNA for the CDR3: TGTGCCAGTCAGGGGGCAATTTGGAATGAGCAGTTCTTC. It encodes CASQGAIWNEQFF.

The genes are TRBV7-6 and TRBJ1-6; D is unresolved. The germline V gene has CDR1 SGHVS and CDR2 FNYEAQ. The CDR3 totals 15 residues. Trimming cost V 5 bases and J 7 bases, with 15 bases left between them. CDR3 residues: CASSKNLGRNSPLHF. For the CDR3, the DNA is TGTGCCAGCAGCAAAAACCTAGGGCGGAATTCACCCCTCCACTTT.

The chain couples TRBV4-1 to TRBJ1-1, with D tentatively TRBD1 (5 bases). Trimming removed 0 bases from V and 1 base from J, with 9 bases in between. This CDR3 has 15 residues. Looked up from germline, CDR1 is MGHRA and CDR2 is YSYEKL. As DNA, the CDR3 is TGCGCCAGCAGCCAAGAGCAGGGATCGAACACTGAAGCTTTCTTT. It specifies CASSQEQGSNTEAFF.

The chain joins TRBV6-5 to TRBJ1-5; 7 nucleotides match TRBD1. V trimming: 6 bases; J trimming: 4 bases; junction bases outside the gene matches: 6. The germline gives CDR1 MNHEY, CDR2 SVGAGI. This CDR3 has 14 residues. This chain's CDR3 is CASRETGTNQPQHF. The CDR3 DNA is TGTGCCAGCAGGGAGACAGGGACTAATCAGCCCCAGCATTTT.